The entry below describes one T cell receptor beta chain. Antigen: not known. These data come from a study of Tregs in tolerant kidney transplant recipients. Study-level information: Related graft donors supplied nonmyeloablative bone marrow transplants, and mixed chimerism was transient. Study-wide results and caveats: Nucleotide sequences could not be compared across some patients' samples due to primer changes.

The germline CDR1 and CDR2 sequences are SNHLY and FYNNEI. Trimming removed 8 bases from V and 4 bases from J; junction bases left unmatched: 7. The CDR3 extends over 13 amino acids. Profiling relied on immunoSEQ multiplex PCR, and the TCRdb table lists in-frame clones only, not all of them. This table holds more than 60,000 clones, about 88% found once. Material: CD4+ T cells from blood, obtained before the transplant. The rearrangement joins TRBV2 to TRBJ2-7, with TRBD1 matching over 8 bases. This TCR was recovered from a human donor who received a combined kidney and bone marrow transplant. CDR3 residues: CASVPGGGYEQYF. CDR3 sequence (DNA): TGTGCCAGCGTCCCAGGGGGCGGTTACGAGCAGTACTTC.